Following are 21 T cell receptor beta chains from one sample sequenced in a study of PD-L1 blockade in urothelial cancer. TCRdb's copy holds only in-frame clones and misses some; the assay was immunoSEQ multiplex PCR. The data hold some 53,000 clones, with about 80% observed a single time. The material was PBMCs, obtained around atezolizumab (anti-PD-L1) treatment. The receptors were sampled from a man between 65 and 85 years old with urothelial cancer.

This chain links TRBV15 with TRBJ2-1; D not certain. V was cut by 0 bases and J by 1 base, with 10 bases left in between. Germline V gene lookup returns CDR1 LNHNV and CDR2 YYDKDF (reference sequence). This CDR3 spans 16 amino acids. The CDR3 here is CATSRDRGPSYNEQFF. In DNA, the CDR3 is TGTGCCACCAGCAGAGATCGAGGCCCATCCTACAATGAGCAGTTCTTC.

Comments on this clone: The sample carries other DNA sequences with the same CDR3. V usage is TRBV7-2 and J usage is TRBJ2-3; TRBD1 might be the D (5 bases). Germline-derived CDR1 and CDR2 are SGHTA and FQGNSA. V lost 1 base and J 1 base, leaving 9 bases between the germline ends. The CDR3 length is 15 residues. The CDR3 spells CASSLDPTGTDTQYF. For the CDR3, the DNA is TGTGCCAGCAGCTTAGACCCGACAGGCACAGATACGCAGTATTTT.

V usage is TRBV6-5 and J usage is TRBJ2-5; TRBD2 aligns across 14 bases. Germline trimming cut 2 bases from V and 7 bases from J; bases unmatched to any gene: 6. Germline loops: CDR1 MNHEY, CDR2 SVGAGI. This CDR3 comprises 16 residues. CDR3 nucleotide sequence: TGTGCCAGCAGTTACGGGACTAGCGGGGGCCGGGGGACCCAGTACTTC. Translation: CASSYGTSGGRGTQYF.

This clone was seen only a few times. The genes are TRBV5-5 and TRBJ1-5, with 10 bases aligning to TRBD1. The V gene end was trimmed by 4 bases and the J gene end by 7 bases; junction bases not matched to a gene: 5. CDR1 is SGHKS, CDR2 YYEKEE, per germline (reference sequence). The CDR3 is 14 residues long. The CDR3 DNA reads TGTGCCAGCAGCCTCGACAGGGGGCGACAGCCCCAGCATTTT. Translation: CASSLDRGRQPQHF.

The V and J genes are TRBV5-1 and TRBJ2-2, with a tentative D call TRBD1 (6 bases). CDR1 is SGHRS, CDR2 YFSETQ, per germline. V lost 4 bases and J lost 0, with 13 bases in between. The CDR3 loop spans 16 amino acids. The CDR3 protein is CASSVTGTTNTGELFF. The CDR3 DNA reads TGCGCCAGCAGCGTAACCGGGACAACGAACACCGGGGAGCTGTTTTTT.

This rearrangement joins TRBV5-1 to TRBJ2-5; TRBD1 is a possible D gene (5 bases). Trimming removed 2 bases at V and 5 bases at J, with 13 bases between. From germline, CDR1 is SGHRS and CDR2 YFSETQ. The CDR3 has 14 amino acids. CDR3 in amino acids: CASSLRGRVETQYF. CDR3 coding DNA: TGCGCCAGCAGCTTAAGGGGAAGGGTTGAGACCCAGTACTTC.

This clone was seen a single time. This sequence joins TRBV6-1 and TRBJ2-1; the match to TRBD1 covers 8 bases. CDR3 size: 16 residues. Germline lookup yields CDR1 MNHNS and CDR2 SASEGT. V gave up 1 base and J gave up 4 bases; unmatched junction bases: 6. In DNA, the CDR3 is TGTGCCAGCAGTGAAGTGCTGACAGGGGCATACAATGAGCAGTTCTTC. Translated, it gives CASSEVLTGAYNEQFF.

This rearrangement joins TRBV7-2 to TRBJ1-2; D is possibly TRBD1 (5 bases). Trimming left V 5 bases short and J 9 bases short, with 22 bases between. The CDR3 runs to 15 residues. The V gene's germline CDR1 is SGHTA and CDR2 FQGNSA. In nucleotides, the CDR3 is TGTGCCAGCAGCCTTCAGGGAATTGGGGGGGTGAGCTACACCTTC. It encodes CASSLQGIGGVSYTF.

This sequence joins TRBV28 and TRBJ2-4; 7 bases match TRBD2. V lost 3 bases to trimming and J lost 0 bases; unmatched junction nucleotides: 5. The CDR3 length is 16 residues. CDR1 is MDHEN and CDR2 is SYDVKM in the germline V gene. This chain's CDR3 is CASSLGGSSAKNIQYF. CDR3 DNA sequence: TGTGCCAGCAGTTTGGGGGGGTCCTCAGCCAAAAACATTCAGTACTTC.

The rearrangement uses TRBV5-8 and TRBJ2-7, with TRBD1 as a possible D gene (6 bases). CDR3 length: 15 residues. V was shortened by 4 bases and J by 2 bases, with 16 bases between the two germline ends. Germline V gene sequence: CDR1 SGHTS, CDR2 YDEGEE. CDR3 sequence: CASSRRDTDTYEQYF. The DNA of the CDR3 is TGTGCCAGCAGCCGTCGGGACACGGACACCTACGAGCAGTACTTC.

This clone is deemed medium-sized. The chain has TRBV7-9 and TRBJ2-7, with 7 bases aligning to TRBD2. Germline lookup yields CDR1 SEHNR and CDR2 FQNEAQ (reference sequence). V shed 1 base, J shed 3 bases, and the junction held 6 bases outside the gene matches. The CDR3 is 15 amino acids. The chain's CDR3 is CASSLGEGPYYEQYF. DNA for the CDR3: TGTGCCAGCAGCTTAGGGGAGGGTCCATACTACGAGCAGTACTTC.

The chain carries TRBV25-1 and TRBJ2-4, with 8 bases matching TRBD1. V was pared by 3 bases and J by 6 bases, with 4 bases of the junction left unmatched. The CDR3 is 14 residues long. In germline, CDR1 is MGHDK, CDR2 SYGVNS. This chain's CDR3 is CASSDLDRGNIQYF. CDR3 DNA: TGTGCCAGCAGTGATCTCGACAGGGGAAACATTCAGTACTTC.

The sample holds a few counts of this clone. An end of the junction differs from the germline gene, which may be a read error. The chain has TRBV7-7 and TRBJ2-3; TRBD1 matches at 11 bases. CDR1 and CDR2 from the germline V gene are SSHAT and FNYEAQ (reference sequence). This CDR3 region has 14 residues. CDR3 sequence: CASSSGQGADTQYF. As DNA, the CDR3 is TGTGCTAGCAGCTCCGGACAGGGGGCGGATACGCAGTATTTT.

The CDR3 nucleotides are TGTGCCTGGAGCGCAAGCTTGGGACATCCGAACACTGAAGCTTTCTTT. The encoded protein is CAWSASLGHPNTEAFF. The chain has TRBV30 and TRBJ1-1; perhaps TRBD1 as D (6 bases). The germline CDR1 and CDR2 sequences are GTSNPN and SVGIG (reference sequence). The CDR3 runs to 16 residues. V was clipped by 3 bases and J by 1 base, with 18 bases between them.

The V call is TRBV18, the J call TRBJ1-2; maybe TRBD1 (5 bases). Trimming took 3 bases from V and 5 from J, leaving 13 bases between them. Germline CDR1 reads KGHSH; CDR2 reads LQKENI. The CDR3 has 14 residues. The CDR3 DNA sequence: TGTGCCAGCTCACCCCAGGGCATTGTGTATGGCTACACCTTC. It translates to CASSPQGIVYGYTF. Complete variable domain (other parts from reference TRBV18 and TRBJ1-2): NAGVMQNPRHLVRRRGQEARLRCSPMKGHSHVYWYRQLPEEGLKFMVYLQKENIIDESGMPKERFSAEFPKEGPSILRIQQVVRGDSAAYFCASSPQGIVYGYTFGSGTRLTVV.

This rearrangement joins TRBV6-5 to TRBJ2-1, with 8 bases identical to TRBD2. Per the germline V gene, CDR1 is MNHEY and CDR2 is SVGAGI. This CDR3 is 16 amino acids long. The trim removed 3 bases at V and 5 bases at J, leaving 9 bases unmatched. CDR3 amino acids: CASSYLGIAGNNEQFF. Here the CDR3 DNA reads TGTGCCAGCAGTTATTTGGGGATAGCGGGAAACAATGAGCAGTTCTTC.

This clone has ten or more counts. This sequence joins TRBV28 and TRBJ2-2, with a possible D match to TRBD1 (6 bases). The CDR3 extends over 20 amino acids. V lost 1 base and J lost 2, with 23 bases in between. CDR1 and CDR2 (germline): MDHEN, SYDVKM. CDR3 amino acids: CASSLLGGQTPLHNTGELFF. The DNA of the CDR3 is TGTGCCAGCAGTTTATTAGGAGGACAGACCCCCTTACATAACACCGGGGAGCTGTTTTTT.

The gene calls are TRBV15 and TRBJ2-3, with D maybe TRBD2 (5 bases). The V end lost 1 base, the J end lost 6 bases, and 11 bases lay between the germline ends. The CDR3 runs to 14 residues. CDR1 LNHNV and CDR2 YYDKDF come from the germline V gene (reference sequence). In DNA, the CDR3 is TGTGCCACCAGCAGAGCGGGAACCGATGATACGCAGTATTTT. Amino acids: CATSRAGTDDTQYF.

V is TRBV19 and J is TRBJ1-5; TRBD1 aligns across 8 bases. CDR1 and CDR2 from the germline V gene are LNHDA and SQIVND (reference sequence). With 8 bases clipped from V and 6 bases from J, the junction kept 6 bases outside the gene matches. The CDR3 runs 13 residues. CDR3 DNA sequence: TGTGCCAGTGGACAGGGCCGATCTCAGCCCCAGCATTTT. The encoded protein is CASGQGRSQPQHF.

The rearrangement links TRBV15 to TRBJ1-5; D not certain. The CDR3 sequence is 13 residues long. Germline V CDR1 and CDR2: LNHNV, YYDKDF (reference sequence). V lost 1 base to trimming and J lost 6 bases, with 7 bases between them. CDR3 DNA sequence: TGTGCCACCAGCAGAGCCCCAGTTCAGCCCCAGCATTTT. It translates to CATSRAPVQPQHF.

The rearrangement links TRBV7-6 to TRBJ1-3; D ambiguous. Germline lookup yields CDR1 SGHVS and CDR2 FNYEAQ. Trimming pared 2 bases from V and 4 bases from J, leaving 12 bases between. This CDR3 is built from 15 residues. CDR3 in DNA: TGTGCCAGCAGCTTATCCTCAGTGATCGGAAACACCATATATTTT. It codes for CASSLSSVIGNTIYF.